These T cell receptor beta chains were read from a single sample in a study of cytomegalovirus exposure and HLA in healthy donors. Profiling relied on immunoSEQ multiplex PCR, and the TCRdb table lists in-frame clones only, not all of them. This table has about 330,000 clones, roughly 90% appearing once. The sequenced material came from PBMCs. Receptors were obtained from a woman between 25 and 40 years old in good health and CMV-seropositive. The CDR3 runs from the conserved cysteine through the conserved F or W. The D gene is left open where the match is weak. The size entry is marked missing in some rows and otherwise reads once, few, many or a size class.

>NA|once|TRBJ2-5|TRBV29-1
TGCAGCGTTGCTTTCGTGGGGCAAGAGACCCAGTACTTC
CSVAFVGQETQYF
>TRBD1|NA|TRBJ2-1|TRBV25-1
TGTGCCAGCAGTGGACCCGGGACAGGGCCGTACAATGAGCAGTTCTTC
CASSGPGTGPYNEQFF
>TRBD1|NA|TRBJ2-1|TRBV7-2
TGTGCCAGCAGCGGGACAGTCTACAATGAGCAGTTCTTC
CASSGTVYNEQFF
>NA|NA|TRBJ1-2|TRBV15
TGTGCCACAGCGGGGTACAGAGATGGCTACACCTTC
CATAGYRDGYTF
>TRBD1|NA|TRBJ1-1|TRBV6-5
TGTGCCAGCAGTTCCCGGGACAGGGGTAACACTGAAGCTTTCTTT
CASSSRDRGNTEAFF
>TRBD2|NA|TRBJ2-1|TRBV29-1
TGCAGCGTTGAAGGGGCTAGCGGGGGGCAGGATGAGCAGTTCTTC
CSVEGASGGQDEQFF
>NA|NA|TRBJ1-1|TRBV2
TGTGCCAGCAATACAGACGGGTACACTGAAGCTTTCTTT
CASNTDGYTEAFF
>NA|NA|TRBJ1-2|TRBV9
TGTGCCAGCAGCGCCTACAGGGGCTACACCTTC
CASSAYRGYTF
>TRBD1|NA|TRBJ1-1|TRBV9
TGTGCCAGCAGCGGCGAGGACAGGGGTCGACGTGAAGCTTTCTTT
CASSGEDRGRREAFF
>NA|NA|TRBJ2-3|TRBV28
TGTGCCAGCAGTTTATTCCTGGGCACAGATACGCAGTATTTT
CASSLFLGTDTQYF
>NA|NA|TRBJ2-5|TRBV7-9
TGTGCCAGCAGCGCTCACCCTAGCATGGGGCTCCTGGAGACCCAGTACTTC
CASSAHPSMGLLETQYF
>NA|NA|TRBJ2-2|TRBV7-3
TGTGCCAGCAGCTTAACCTCTCTAAACACCGGGGAGCTGTTTTTT
CASSLTSLNTGELFF
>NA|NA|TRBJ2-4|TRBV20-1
TGCAGTGCTAGAGATGAGCACATTCAGTACTTC
CSARDEHIQYF
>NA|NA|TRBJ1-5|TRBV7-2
TGTGCCAGCAGCCCTGGGGGCAATCAGCCCCAGCATTTT
CASSPGGNQPQHF
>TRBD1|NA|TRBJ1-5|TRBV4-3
TGCGCCAGCAGCCAAGATATCCAGGGGGCAACGGGCAATCAGCCCCAGCATTTT
CASSQDIQGATGNQPQHF
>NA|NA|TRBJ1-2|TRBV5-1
TGCGCCAGCAGCCCGCGACAAGGGACCTATGGCTACACCTTC
CASSPRQGTYGYTF